The 12 T cell receptor beta chains below come from one sample, sequenced in a study of blood T cells in healthy people across ages. Primers used in a second PCR of about 7 to 11 cycles were a sample-barcoded 5' primer and a J-beta primer mix. MiXCR, applied by TCRdb to the 5' RACE reads, yields one record per CDR3 protein. The sample lists roughly 2 million distinct CDR3 sequences, around half occurring once. The specimen sequenced was blood. These receptors were collected from a middle-aged woman in good health.

The chain uses TRBV10-3 and TRBJ2-7, with D perhaps TRBD2 (5 bases). The CDR3 is made up of 15 amino acids. The V end was cut by 3 bases, the J end by 1 base, with 13 bases between. Germline V gene lookup returns CDR1 ENHRY and CDR2 SYGVKD. The CDR3 region has the DNA TGTGCCATCAGTGACGAGGGTAGGGCGTCCTACGAGCAGTACTTC. Translation: CAISDEGRASYEQYF.

In its sample, this clonotype was seen many times. The rearrangement links TRBV7-9 to TRBJ1-2; unclear D gene. This CDR3 is 12 amino acids long. The germline V gene has CDR1 SEHNR and CDR2 FQNEAQ (reference sequence). The ends were cut back, 1 base at V and 2 bases at J, with 2 bases in the middle. CDR3 DNA: TGTGCCAGCAGCTTAGAGAACTATGGCTACACCTTC. This encodes CASSLENYGYTF.

Only a few counts were recorded for this clonotype. The chain combines TRBV29-1 with TRBJ2-1, with TRBD2 identical over 9 bases. The length of the CDR3 is 11 residues. V was clipped by 4 bases and J by 8 bases; unmatched bases: 0. Germline assignment: CDR1 SQVTM and CDR2 ANQGSEA. The CDR3 DNA is TGCAGCGTTGGACTAGCGGATGAGCAGTTCTTC. It encodes CSVGLADEQFF.

This chain links TRBV9 with TRBJ2-3, with D maybe TRBD1 (5 bases). The CDR3 has 15 amino acids. Germline-derived CDR1 and CDR2 are SGDLS and YYNGEE. Deletions cut 0 bases from V and 6 bases from J, with 14 bases between. The CDR3 DNA reads TGTGCCAGCAGCGTAGGAAGACAGTCACAGGATACGCAGTATTTT. It encodes CASSVGRQSQDTQYF.

This clonotype came up a few times. The DNA of the CDR3 is TGTGCCAGCAGCCAGCCCCGAGGGCCAAATCCCGAGCAGTACTTC. This codes for CASSQPRGPNPEQYF. The rearrangement uses TRBV6-1 and TRBJ2-7; tentative D call: TRBD2 (5 bases). Trimming cost V 6 bases and J 6 bases, with 21 bases left between them. The CDR3 totals 15 residues. Per germline, CDR1 MNHNS and CDR2 SASEGT.

J is TRBJ2-3 and V is TRBV27, with 8 bases lining up with TRBD1. J was trimmed by 4 bases and V by 6 bases; bases with no gene match: 9. CDR1 MNHEY and CDR2 SMNVEV come from the germline V gene (reference sequence). The CDR3 totals 15 residues. The CDR3 coding sequence is TGTGCCAGCAGCCTTACAGGGGGGCAATCAGATACGCAGTATTTT. It codes for CASSLTGGQSDTQYF.

The V gene is TRBV5-1, the J gene TRBJ2-3; D remains unclear. Germline values: CDR1 SGHRS, CDR2 YFSETQ. CDR3 length: 15 amino acids. V lost 2 bases, J lost 1 base, and 11 bases lay in between. CDR3 residues: CASSLVRARTDTQYF. As DNA, the CDR3 is TGCGCCAGCAGCTTAGTCCGCGCACGCACAGATACGCAGTATTTT.

This clonotype was detected a few times. The V and J genes are TRBV7-3 and TRBJ2-3; 8 bases match TRBD2. This CDR3 spans 15 amino acids. Germline CDR1 is SGHTA and CDR2 is FQGTGA. Trimming took 1 base from V and 4 from J; bases not matched to a gene: 4. This CDR3 reads CASSLRAGDADTQYF. The CDR3 DNA reads TGTGCCAGCAGCTTAAGAGCGGGGGACGCAGATACGCAGTATTTT.

This clonotype came up a few times. The V and J genes are TRBV4-2 and TRBJ2-3, with a weak D call TRBD2 (6 bases). The CDR3 spans 17 residues. The germline V gene has CDR1 LGHNA and CDR2 YNFKEQ. V was shortened by 5 bases and J by 2 bases, with 20 bases between the two germline ends. The CDR3, as DNA: TGTGCCAGCAGCTTGCCAAAACGGGGGTTCGACACAGATACGCAGTATTTT. Translated, it gives CASSLPKRGFDTDTQYF.

The chain couples TRBV6-5 to TRBJ2-3; perhaps TRBD1 as D (6 bases). The germline V and J ends were trimmed by 2 bases and 6 bases, with 18 bases remaining between them. The CDR3 is made up of 16 amino acids. CDR1 and CDR2 from the germline V gene are MNHEY and SVGAGI. CDR3 in DNA: TGTGCCAGCAGTTACAGGCAGGGGAGTTTAGCCGATACGCAGTATTTT. It translates to CASSYRQGSLADTQYF.

V is TRBV25-1 and J is TRBJ1-2; TRBD1 might be the D (5 bases). V was shortened by 4 bases and J by 4 bases, with 13 bases between the two germline ends. CDR1 is MGHDK, CDR2 SYGVNS, per germline. The CDR3 is 14 amino acids. The CDR3 sequence: CASSGRGAGYGYTF. CDR3 nucleotide sequence: TGTGCCAGCAGTGGCCGGGGCGCGGGCTATGGCTACACCTTC.

The V call is TRBV4-3, the J call TRBJ2-5; either TRBD1 or TRBD2 may fit D (6 bases each). Trimming stripped 7 bases from V and 4 bases from J, with 22 bases between. This CDR3 contains 16 residues. Germline lookup yields CDR1 LGHNA and CDR2 YSLEER. The DNA for the CDR3 is TGCGCCAGCATCACCCTTCGGAGGGGGGTCAGAGAGACCCAGTACTTC. This gives the protein CASITLRRGVRETQYF.